These 14 T cell receptor beta chains came from one sample sequenced in a study of T cells in Graves' hyperthyroidism and ophthalmopathy. The CDR3 regions of TCR beta were amplified from RNA transcripts. The TCR CDR3 first-round RT-PCR relied on the HTBI primer set. TCRdb re-called the multiplex PCR reads through MiXCR, storing one row per CDR3 protein. This table has about 340,000 distinct CDR3 sequences, about 20% appearing once. The specimen was blood. Receptor source: a woman in her forties or fifties with Graves' hyperthyroidism.

At least ten counts were recorded for this clonotype. J is TRBJ2-3 and V is TRBV20-1; 9 bases fit TRBD2. Germline loops: CDR1 DFQATT, CDR2 SNEGSKA (reference sequence). The CDR3 spans 16 residues. Losses at the gene ends were 3 bases for V and 10 bases for J; bases not matched to a gene: 17. The CDR3 loop is CSARPGASGATSAQYF. CDR3 nucleotides: TGCAGTGCTAGGCCCGGGGCTAGCGGGGCAACGAGTGCGCAGTATTTT.

This clonotype was seen more than once but under ten times. This chain uses TRBV30 with TRBJ2-1; TRBD2 matches 14 bases. The V segment lost 5 bases and the J segment 7 bases; nucleotides outside the gene matches: 13. Looked up from germline, CDR1 is GTSNPN and CDR2 is SVGIG (reference sequence). There are 17 residues in the CDR3. The CDR3 sequence: CAWDQSGTSGSGNEQFF. The CDR3, as DNA: TGTGCCTGGGACCAAAGTGGGACTAGCGGGAGCGGTAATGAGCAGTTCTTC.

CDR3 residues: CASSFTSGSGELFF. DNA of the CDR3: TGTGCCAGCAGCTTCACTAGCGGATCCGGGGAGCTGTTTTTT. The V gene is TRBV7-2, the J gene TRBJ2-2; 8 bases fit TRBD2. This CDR3 has 14 residues. Germline values: CDR1 SGHTA, CDR2 FQGNSA. The V gene end was trimmed by 3 bases and the J gene end by 6 bases; junction bases not matched to a gene: 3.

This clonotype was observed a handful of times. This chain connects TRBV5-4 to TRBJ2-5; 10 bases map to TRBD1. With V trimmed by 5 bases and J by 6 bases, 7 bases remained unmatched. The CDR3 contains 14 residues. Per the germline V gene, CDR1 is SGHNT and CDR2 is YYREEE (reference sequence). The CDR3 DNA is TGTGCCAGCAGTCAACCCGACAGGGGGCAGACCCAGTACTTC. As protein: CASSQPDRGQTQYF.

This clonotype was counted ten times or more. This chain connects TRBV3-1 to TRBJ1-1; a weak D match, TRBD1 (5 bases). The CDR3 loop spans 15 amino acids. CDR1 and CDR2 (germline): LGHDT, YNNKEL (reference sequence). The V gene lost 6 bases and the J gene lost 4 bases, with 18 bases spanning the gap. The CDR3 DNA reads as TGTGCCAGCAGTCAGGGTGGGAACCGCGGCACTGAAGCTTTCTTT. This translates into CASSQGGNRGTEAFF.

Regarding this clonotype: Possible read error: a much larger clone is one base away. The chain has TRBV5-1 and TRBJ1-1, with 7 bases lining up with TRBD1. CDR3 size: 12 residues. Germline CDR1 SGHRS, CDR2 YFSETQ. V lost 7 bases and J lost 6; bases outside the gene matches: 6. The DNA for the CDR3 is TGCGCCAGCGGCGAAACAGGGGCTGAAGCTTTCTTT. It yields the protein CASGETGAEAFF.

This clonotype was recorded a few times. The chain has TRBV2 and TRBJ1-3, with 7 positions matching TRBD1. Trimming removed 5 bases from V and 1 base from J; junction bases left unmatched: 5. CDR3 length: 15 amino acids. In germline, CDR1 is SNHLY, CDR2 FYNNEI. This CDR3 is CASSLQTGSGNTIYF. CDR3 sequence (DNA): TGTGCCAGCAGTCTTCAGACAGGGTCTGGAAACACCATATATTTT. Supplemented by reference TRBV2 and TRBJ1-3, the full variable domain reads EPEVTQTPSHQVTQMGQEVILRCVPISNHLYFYWYRQILGQKVEFLVSFYNNEISEKSEIFDDQFSVERPDGSNFTLKIRSTKLEDSAMYFCASSLQTGSGNTIYFGEGSWLTVV.

This clonotype occurred a few times. The V call is TRBV12-3 or TRBV12-4, the J call TRBJ2-7; D possibly matches TRBD1 or TRBD2 (5 bases each). Trimming cost V 5 bases and J 2 bases, with 10 bases left between them. The CDR3 has 13 amino acids. The CDR3, as DNA: TGTGCCAGCAGTCGGGACCCAACCTACGAGCAGTACTTC. Its translation is CASSRDPTYEQYF.

In its sample, this clonotype was seen a few times. V and J are TRBV5-1 and TRBJ2-5; D remains unclear. CDR1 and CDR2 from the germline V gene are SGHRS and YFSETQ. V was trimmed by 0 bases and J by 5 bases, leaving 11 bases between them. The CDR3 runs to 14 residues. CDR3 in amino acids: CASSLDVHQETQYF. As DNA, the CDR3 is TGCGCCAGCAGCTTGGATGTGCATCAGGAGACCCAGTACTTC.

The chain combines TRBV28 with TRBJ2-2; 10 nucleotides match TRBD1. The CDR3 extends over 16 amino acids. CDR1 is MDHEN, CDR2 SYDVKM, per germline. The junction had 11 bases not matched to a gene; V was cut back by 6 bases and J by 7 bases. CDR3 in amino acids: CASSPPDRGNGGELFF. For the CDR3, the DNA is TGTGCCAGCAGCCCGCCGGACAGGGGGAATGGCGGGGAGCTGTTTTTT.

This clonotype was seen repeatedly, ten times or more. The chain couples TRBV3-1 to TRBJ2-7; unclear D gene. V was shortened by 0 bases and J by 7 bases, with 13 bases between the two germline ends. Germline V gives CDR1 LGHDT, CDR2 YNNKEL (reference sequence). The CDR3 has 14 residues. This CDR3 is CASSQDDLSGEQYF. As DNA, the CDR3 is TGTGCCAGCAGCCAAGATGATCTTTCTGGGGAGCAGTACTTC.

This clonotype was picked up a small number of times. This chain links TRBV28 with TRBJ2-7; 16 bases match TRBD2. The CDR3 is 19 residues long. In germline, CDR1 is MDHEN, CDR2 SYDVKM. With V trimmed by 3 bases and J by 7 bases, 15 bases remained unmatched. The CDR3 DNA follows: TGTGCCAGCAGTTTCCTTGCCCCGGGACTAGCGGGAGGGCCGGGGGAGCAGTACTTC. Its protein product is CASSFLAPGLAGGPGEQYF.

Only a few counts were recorded for this clonotype. This chain links TRBV10-3 with TRBJ2-7; 7 bases agree with TRBD2. The ends lost 6 bases at V and 0 bases at J; junction bases unmatched: 8. The germline V gene has CDR1 ENHRY and CDR2 SYGVKD. CDR3 length equals 15 residues. The CDR3 spells CAIRTQRDSSYEQYF. CDR3 coding DNA: TGTGCCATCAGGACCCAGCGGGACTCCTCCTACGAGCAGTACTTC.

In its sample, this clonotype was seen a few times. The chain couples TRBV20-1 to TRBJ1-2, with TRBD1 as a possible D gene (5 bases). Germline CDR1 is DFQATT and CDR2 is SNEGSKA (reference sequence). The germline V and J ends were trimmed by 0 bases and 3 bases, with 14 bases remaining between them. The CDR3 length is 15 residues. The chain's CDR3 is CSARDLAGWDYGYTF. The CDR3 DNA sequence: TGCAGTGCTAGAGATCTGGCAGGGTGGGACTATGGCTACACCTTC.